The 8 T cell receptor beta chains below come from one sample, sequenced in a study of blood T cell repertoires in COVID-19. Here immunoSEQ multiplex PCR was the method, and the copy in TCRdb shows in-frame clones only, minus some. Counted here are roughly 250,000 clones, approximately 89% occurring once; the ten biggest clones make up around 9.5%. Material: peripheral blood. Every receptor here comes from a man aged 40-50 years who had recovered from COVID-19.

The chain employs TRBV9 and TRBJ1-2; D unresolved. The length of the CDR3 is 12 residues. CDR1 and CDR2 (germline): SGDLS, YYNGEE. V lost 3 bases to trimming and J lost 8 bases, with 11 bases between them. In DNA, the CDR3 is TGTGCCAGCAGCGCCCGGGCGGGAGGCTACACCTTC. Amino acids: CASSARAGGYTF.

The chain carries TRBV7-2 and TRBJ1-2; D perhaps matches TRBD1 (5 bases). Looked up from germline, CDR1 is SGHTA and CDR2 is FQGNSA. V dropped 4 bases and J dropped 7 bases, with 10 bases sitting between them. CDR3 length equals 12 residues. The CDR3 DNA is TGTGCCAGCAGCTCCCTGACAGCTGGCTACACCTTC. This encodes CASSSLTAGYTF.

The chain is built from TRBV6-2 or TRBV6-3 and TRBJ1-2, with 9 bases aligning to TRBD1. CDR3 size: 15 residues. V gave up 6 bases and J gave up 4 bases; unmatched junction bases: 9. Germline loops: CDR1 MNHEY, CDR2 SVGEGT. The CDR3 loop is CASSNTGTGSYGYTF. CDR3 bases: TGTGCCAGCAGCAACACCGGGACAGGGAGCTATGGCTACACCTTC.

The chain combines TRBV9 with TRBJ2-7; possibly TRBD2 for D (6 bases). The length of the CDR3 is 15 residues. The germline CDR1 and CDR2 sequences are SGDLS and YYNGEE. Trimming pared 2 bases from V and 2 bases from J, leaving 14 bases between. In nucleotides, the CDR3 is TGTGCCAGCAGCGTCGGAGGGGCCGATACCTACGAGCAGTACTTC. Translated: CASSVGGADTYEQYF.

The gene calls are TRBV6-5 and TRBJ2-2; TRBD2 might be the D (5 bases). The CDR3 is 12 residues long. Germline loops: CDR1 MNHEY, CDR2 SVGAGI. V lost 7 bases and J lost 6, with 9 bases in between. CDR3 amino acids: CASTAGAGELFF. The CDR3 DNA reads TGTGCCAGCACCGCGGGTGCCGGGGAGCTGTTTTTT.

The genes are TRBV27 and TRBJ1-1; D gene unclear. The V gene's germline CDR1 is MNHEY and CDR2 SMNVEV (reference sequence). CDR3 size: 14 residues. V lost 2 bases and J lost 4, with 11 bases in between. The CDR3 here is CASSLDTSRTEAFF. As DNA, the CDR3 is TGTGCCAGCAGTTTAGACACCTCACGCACTGAAGCTTTCTTT.

The V gene is TRBV21-1, the J gene TRBJ1-1. TRBV21-1 represents a pseudogene. This CDR3 comprises 13 residues. CDR3 protein: CASSKDWRIEAFF. The CDR3 DNA reads as TGTGCCAGCAGCAAAGATTGGAGAATTGAAGCTTTCTTT.

V is TRBV29-1 and J is TRBJ1-1; D ambiguous. Germline CDR1 is SQVTM and CDR2 is ANQGSEA. Trimming took 0 bases from V and 6 from J, leaving 11 bases between them. The CDR3 covers 13 residues. CDR3 nucleotide sequence: TGCAGCGTTGAAGATGGAGACTCACCTGAAGCTTTCTTT. Encoded protein: CSVEDGDSPEAFF.